This T cell receptor (beta chain) was documented in a study of blood T cell repertoires in COVID-19. The CDR3 runs to 18 residues. Germline assignment: CDR1 SGHKS and CDR2 YYEKEE (reference sequence). Trimming cost V 4 bases and J 4 bases; bases outside gene matches: 8. Method: immunoSEQ multiplex PCR; TCRdb's copy keeps in-frame clones and lacks some. The sample consists of fewer than 200,000 clones, roughly 80% of them appearing once. Sequenced material: peripheral blood. The J gene is TRBJ2-2, the V gene TRBV5-5; TRBD2 matches at 15 bases. The receptor was derived from a man in his 60s with acute or convalescent COVID-19. CDR3 sequence reads: CASSLGLAGGGGTGELFF. The DNA for the CDR3 is TGTGCCAGCAGCCTGGGACTAGCGGGGGGAGGAGGCACCGGGGAGCTGTTTTTT.